This T cell receptor (beta chain) was documented in a study of cytomegalovirus exposure and HLA in healthy donors. PCR primers comprised 60 Vbeta and 13 Jbeta primers. As originally analysed: Unique TCR beta chains numbered around 75 million in a later analysis, with some 9.9 million shared. The table came from immunoSEQ multiplex PCR; TCRdb's copy has only in-frame clones and leaves some out. D and trimming were read from the DNA, whereas the V and J calls and clone size are those reported in that table. Among some 120,000 clones listed, about 74% were seen once. Points on this clone: The target antigen is unknown.

Study-wide points: Researchers reported from a later analysis that most CMV-associated TCR beta chains appeared HLA-restricted. Reported findings show TCR beta sequences accurately forecast HLA-A and HLA-B alleles in most subjects.

The ends lost 5 bases at V and 0 bases at J; junction bases unmatched: 5. Germline V lookup: CDR1 SEHNR, CDR2 FQNEAQ (reference sequence). The CDR3 length is 15 residues. The chain links TRBV7-9 to TRBJ1-1; 8 bases are shared with TRBD1. This TCR was recovered from a woman aged 45-65 years in good health and CMV-seropositive. The sequencing input was PBMCs. CDR3 region: CASSPGQVLNTEAFF. DNA of the CDR3: TGTGCCAGCAGCCCGGGACAGGTGCTGAACACTGAAGCTTTCTTT.